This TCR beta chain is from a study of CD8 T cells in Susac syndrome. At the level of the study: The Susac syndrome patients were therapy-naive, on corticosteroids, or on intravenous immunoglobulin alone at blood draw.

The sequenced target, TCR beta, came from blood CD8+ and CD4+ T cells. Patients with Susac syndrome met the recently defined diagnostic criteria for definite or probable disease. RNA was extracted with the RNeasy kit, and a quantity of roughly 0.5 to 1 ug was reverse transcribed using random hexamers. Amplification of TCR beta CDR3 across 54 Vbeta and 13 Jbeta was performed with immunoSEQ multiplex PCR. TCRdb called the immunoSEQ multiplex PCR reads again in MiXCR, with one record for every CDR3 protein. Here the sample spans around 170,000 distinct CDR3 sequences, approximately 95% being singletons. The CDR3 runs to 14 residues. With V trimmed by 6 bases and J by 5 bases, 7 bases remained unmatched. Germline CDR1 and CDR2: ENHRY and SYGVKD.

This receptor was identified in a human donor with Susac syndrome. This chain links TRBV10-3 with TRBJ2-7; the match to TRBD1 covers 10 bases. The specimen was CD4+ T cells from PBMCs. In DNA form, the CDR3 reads TGTGCCATCAGGCCCGGGACAGGGGACGACGAGCAGTACTTC. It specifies CAIRPGTGDDEQYF.